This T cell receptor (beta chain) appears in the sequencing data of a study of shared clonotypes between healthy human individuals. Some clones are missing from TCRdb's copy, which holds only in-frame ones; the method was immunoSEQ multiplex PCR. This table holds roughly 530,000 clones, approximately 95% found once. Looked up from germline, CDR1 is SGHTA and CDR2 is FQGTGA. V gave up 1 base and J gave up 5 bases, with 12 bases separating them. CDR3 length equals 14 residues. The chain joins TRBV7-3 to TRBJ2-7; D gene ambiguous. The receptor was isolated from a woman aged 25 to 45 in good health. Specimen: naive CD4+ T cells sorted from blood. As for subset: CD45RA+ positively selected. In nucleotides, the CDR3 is TGTGCCAGCAGCTTAAAGGCAGGACGGGACGAGCAGTACTTC. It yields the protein CASSLKAGRDEQYF.